The rows below give T cell receptor beta chains drawn from one sample of a study of PD-1 blockade in mismatch repair-deficient tumors. The data were produced by immunoSEQ multiplex PCR, yet TCRdb's version contains in-frame clones alone and is incomplete. The data show approximately 79,000 clones, roughly 80% seen once. The sample here was peripheral blood, taken 44 weeks after starting pembrolizumab. These receptors came from an adult with mismatch repair-deficient cancer. CDR3s include the opening cysteine and the closing phenylalanine or tryptophan. A D gene is named only where the DNA matches it firmly. Not every row has a clone size; where given, it reads once, few, many or a size class.

v_gene	j_gene	abundance	d_gene	CDR3nt	CDR3aa
TRBV9	TRBJ2-7	-	-	TGTGCCAGCAGCGTTTCGGGTTCCCCTTTGGCCTACGAGCAGTACTTC	CASSVSGSPLAYEQYF
TRBV29-1	TRBJ2-7	-	TRBD2	TGCAGCGTTCTTGGCGAGCGGGGGAGCTCCTACGAGCAGTACTTC	CSVLGERGSSYEQYF
TRBV15	TRBJ2-7	once	TRBD2	TGTGCCACCAGCAGAGGGGATACTAGCGTTAGCTCCTACGAGCAGTACTTC	CATSRGDTSVSSYEQYF
TRBV21-1	TRBJ1-5	-	-	TGTGCCAGCAGCAAACAGAATCCAGGTGGCAATCAGCCCCAGCATTTT	CASSKQNPGGNQPQHF
TRBV4-3	TRBJ2-3	-	TRBD2	TGCGCCAGCAGTCCCGGGACTAGCGGAGCTAGCACAGATACGCAGTATTTT	CASSPGTSGASTDTQYF
TRBV6-1	TRBJ2-7	once	-	TGTGCCAGCAGATTCCTTGGGGGGTACGAGCAGTACTTC	CASRFLGGYEQYF
TRBV29-1	TRBJ1-5	-	-	TGCAGCGTTGATACAGGGAGGAATCAGCCCCAGCATTTT	CSVDTGRNQPQHF
TRBV6-6	TRBJ1-5	-	-	TGTGCCAGCGGCTTGATGGGGCGACAGCCCCAGCATTTT	CASGLMGRQPQHF
TRBV6-5	TRBJ2-5	-	TRBD1	TGTGCCACCTCCGGAGAGACAGGGGCCCAGTACTTC	CATSGETGAQYF
TRBV5-1	TRBJ2-1	few	TRBD2	TGCGCCAGCAGCTTCGAACCGAGCGGGAGCGGGAACAATGAGCAGTTCTTC	CASSFEPSGSGNNEQFF
TRBV11-3	TRBJ1-1	-	-	TGTGCCAGCAGCCCAAACAGGGTTGGGACTGAAGCTTTCTTT	CASSPNRVGTEAFF
TRBV4-3	TRBJ1-4	-	-	TGCGCCAGCAGCCACCAAGCGGGGGCGACTAATGAAAAACTGTTTTTT	CASSHQAGATNEKLFF
TRBV4-1	TRBJ1-3	-	-	TGCGCCAGCAGCCAAGGGGACGCCTTCTCTGGAAACACCATATATTTT	CASSQGDAFSGNTIYF
TRBV4-2	TRBJ1-2	-	-	TGTGCCAGCAGCCAAACCCAAGTCGGTGGCTACACCTTC	CASSQTQVGGYTF
TRBV9	TRBJ2-3	-	-	TGTGCCAGCAGCGTAGGAGTCCTGGGACGTAGCACAGATACGCAGTATTTT	CASSVGVLGRSTDTQYF
TRBV5-4	TRBJ2-6	-	-	TGTGCCAGCACCTCCCTTGACTCTGGGGCCAACGTCCTGACTTTC	CASTSLDSGANVLTF
TRBV9	TRBJ2-4	-	TRBD1	TGTGCCAGCAGCGGGACAGGATTCAAAAACATTCAGTACTTC	CASSGTGFKNIQYF
TRBV28	TRBJ1-1	-	-	TGTGCCAGCAGTCTCCCCTCGAGGAACACTGAAGCTTTCTTT	CASSLPSRNTEAFF
TRBV7-9	TRBJ1-1	-	-	TGTGCCAGCAGCTCTGGGGTAGGCACTGAAGCTTTCTTT	CASSSGVGTEAFF
TRBV19	TRBJ1-3	-	-	TGTGCCAGTAGTACCCTGACAGAGCTGGGTGGAAACACCATATATTTT	CASSTLTELGGNTIYF
TRBV5-6	TRBJ2-1	once	-	TGTGCCAGCAGCTTGGGGGCCAGTTTTTTAAATGAGCAGTTCTTC	CASSLGASFLNEQFF
TRBV29-1	TRBJ2-3	-	-	TGCAGCGTTGCTCTGGGGACAGATACGCAGTATTTT	CSVALGTDTQYF
TRBV19	TRBJ2-7	-	TRBD1	TGTGCCAGTAGCCTAACACGGACAGGGTCCTACGAGCAGTACTTC	CASSLTRTGSYEQYF
TRBV2	TRBJ2-3	-	TRBD2	TGTGCCAGCACCAGCGGGAGATCTACAGATACGCAGTATTTT	CASTSGRSTDTQYF
TRBV5-1	TRBJ2-3	-	TRBD1	TGCGCCAGCAGCTTGGATGGCAGGGGGCCACCCGTTGCGCAGTATTTT	CASSLDGRGPPVAQYF
TRBV4-1	TRBJ2-3	-	-	TGCGCCAGCAGCCAAGATAACGGCTACACAGATACGCAGTATTTT	CASSQDNGYTDTQYF
TRBV7-2	TRBJ2-5	once	TRBD2	TGTGCCAGCAGGCAGACTAGCGGAGGGGTGGGGACCCAGTACTTC	CASRQTSGGVGTQYF
TRBV7-2	TRBJ1-4	-	-	TGTGCCAGCAGCGGGGGGGTGGACAGAAGGAATGAAAAACTGTTTTTT	CASSGGVDRRNEKLFF
TRBV19	TRBJ2-7	-	TRBD2	TGTGCCAGTAGTATATCGGCTAGCGGGAGTTACGAGCAGTACTTC	CASSISASGSYEQYF
TRBV12-5	TRBJ2-7	-	TRBD1	TGTGCTAGTGCTAATACCGGGACAGGAACCTACGAGCAGTACTTC	CASANTGTGTYEQYF
TRBV18	TRBJ1-4	-	-	TGTGCCAGCTCACTCGGGACCGCCGAGGGGGAAAAACTGTTTTTT	CASSLGTAEGEKLFF
TRBV18	TRBJ1-2	-	TRBD1	TGTGCCAGCTCGACGAATAGGGGGCAGGACTATGGCTACACCTTC	CASSTNRGQDYGYTF
TRBV7-6	TRBJ2-1	-	-	TGTGCCAGCAGCTTCTTAACGGGCCAGAATCCGAATGAGCAGTTCTTC	CASSFLTGQNPNEQFF
TRBV6-5	TRBJ2-5	few	TRBD2	TGTGCCAGCAGTTACGAGTGGGGTAGCGGGTTAGAGACCCAGTACTTC	CASSYEWGSGLETQYF
TRBV7-7	TRBJ2-5	few	TRBD2	TGTGCTAGCAGCCCTAGGACTAGCGGGGAGACCCAGTACTTC	CASSPRTSGETQYF
TRBV10-2	TRBJ1-1	-	-	TGCGCCCTCGCCAAGAACACTGAAGCTTTCTTT	CALAKNTEAFF
TRBV29-1	TRBJ2-7	-	TRBD1	TGCAGCGTACCAACCCGGGACAGGGGAGGACATAGGGAGCAGTACTTC	CSVPTRDRGGHREQYF
TRBV7-3	TRBJ2-2	-	TRBD2	TGTGCCAGCAGCTTAGGGCTAGCGGGAGTTACCGGGGAGCTGTTTTTT	CASSLGLAGVTGELFF
TRBV5-4	TRBJ2-1	-	-	TGTGCCAGCTATTCTTATACCGGGGGGCGCAGGAATGAGCAGTTCTTC	CASYSYTGGRRNEQFF
TRBV7-9	TRBJ2-3	-	-	TGTGCCAGCAGCCCCCCTCCCTCTACCCGGGATACGCAGTATTTT	CASSPPPSTRDTQYF
TRBV6-1	TRBJ1-3	-	-	TGTGCCAGCAGTGAGGGTAGGGCAGGGAGTCGCTCTGGAAACACCATATATTTT	CASSEGRAGSRSGNTIYF
TRBV13	TRBJ2-7	once	-	TGTGCCAGCAGCATATGGGTGACTAGTACTGACGAGCAGTACTTC	CASSIWVTSTDEQYF
TRBV5-6	TRBJ2-7	-	-	TGTGCCAGCAGTCAGGGCACCTCCTACGAGCAGTACTTC	CASSQGTSYEQYF
TRBV29-1	TRBJ2-5	-	TRBD2	TGCAGCGTTGCACTAGCGGGAGTTTGGGCAGAGACCCAGTACTTC	CSVALAGVWAETQYF
TRBV5-5	TRBJ2-7	-	-	TGTGCCAGCAGGCTAAACAGGGACTACGAGCAGTACTTC	CASRLNRDYEQYF
TRBV27	TRBJ2-7	-	-	TGTGCCAGCAGTGAGGGAGGACGGGGCGGCGAGCAGTACTTC	CASSEGGRGGEQYF
TRBV15	TRBJ1-2	-	-	TGTGCCACCAGCAGAGACGTCGCCTCGGCGGGCTACACCTTC	CATSRDVASAGYTF
TRBV11-3	TRBJ2-7	-	TRBD1	TGTGCCAGCAGCTTAAACAGGGGCTCCTACGAGCAGTACTTC	CASSLNRGSYEQYF
TRBV7-6	TRBJ2-7	-	-	TGTGCCAGCAGCCCGGTAGCACAGAGCTTCGAGCAGTACTTC	CASSPVAQSFEQYF